Below, 8 T cell receptor beta chains from the same sample are listed, as sequenced in a study of cytomegalovirus exposure and HLA in healthy donors. Amplification used 60 Vbeta primers and 13 Jbeta primers. Sequencing was performed with immunoSEQ multiplex PCR; in TCRdb, only in-frame clones are kept and a portion is missing. The sample yields 95,000 to 100,000 clones, about four fifths seen once. The sequenced material came from PBMCs. These receptors came from a human donor in good health.

The chain combines TRBV4-1 with TRBJ1-2; 7 bases agree with TRBD1. J lost 3 bases, V lost 3 bases, and 7 bases had no gene match. Germline V gene sequence: CDR1 MGHRA, CDR2 YSYEKL. This CDR3 has 15 residues. The CDR3 DNA reads as TGCGCCAGCAGCCATTCTAGGACAGGCGACTATGGCTACACCTTC. As protein: CASSHSRTGDYGYTF.

The chain links TRBV5-1 to TRBJ1-5, with a tentative D call TRBD1 (5 bases). CDR3 size: 16 residues. V was clipped by 7 bases and J by 0 bases, with 17 bases between them. Germline values: CDR1 SGHRS, CDR2 YFSETQ. The CDR3 region has the DNA TGCGCCAGCCGGCTAGGACAAGATAATAGCAATCAGCCCCAGCATTTT. Translating it yields CASRLGQDNSNQPQHF.

In this sample, this clone turned up a few times. The chain carries TRBV2 and TRBJ1-1; tentative D call: TRBD1 (5 bases). Germline lookup yields CDR1 SNHLY and CDR2 FYNNEI. The V and J ends lost 7 bases and 5 bases respectively, with 14 bases between them. The CDR3 runs 13 residues. CDR3 sequence (DNA): TGTGCCAGCATCTCGCAGGGTCCGACTGAAGCTTTCTTT. This sequence encodes CASISQGPTEAFF. The variable domain in full, with the rest retrieved from reference TRBV2 and TRBJ1-1, is EPEVTQTPSHQVTQMGQEVILRCVPISNHLYFYWYRQILGQKVEFLVSFYNNEISEKSEIFDDQFSVERPDGSNFTLKIRSTKLEDSAMYFCASISQGPTEAFFGQGTRLTVV.

J is TRBJ2-2 and V is TRBV18; D is possibly TRBD1 (5 bases). Between the trimmed V and J ends, which lost 3 bases and 5 bases, there was a span of 7 bases. The CDR3 has 13 residues. Per germline, CDR1 KGHSH and CDR2 LQKENI. Here the CDR3 reads CASSPGQTGELFF. The CDR3 coding sequence is TGTGCCAGCTCACCTGGACAAACCGGGGAGCTGTTTTTT.

The chain has TRBV5-1 and TRBJ1-1, with 8 positions matching TRBD1. After removal of 3 bases from V and 4 bases from J, the junction contained 14 bases not matched to a gene. The CDR3 runs to 17 residues. Germline CDR1 SGHRS, CDR2 YFSETQ. This chain's CDR3 is CASSSAIGATGGTEAFF. As DNA, the CDR3 is TGCGCCAGCAGCTCCGCAATAGGGGCTACAGGGGGCACTGAAGCTTTCTTT.

This chain joins TRBV7-8 and TRBJ1-4, with TRBD1 identical over 7 bases. The CDR3 contains 14 residues. Germline V gene sequence: CDR1 SGHVS, CDR2 FQNEAQ. Trimming cost V 5 bases and J 8 bases; bases outside gene matches: 8. CDR3 sequence: CASSQLRGMEKLFF. Here the CDR3 DNA reads TGTGCCAGCAGCCAACTCAGGGGGATGGAAAAACTGTTTTTT.

J is TRBJ2-5 and V is TRBV30; TRBD1 matches at 8 bases. The better agreement between TRBJ2-7 and the DNA end casts doubt on the J call. Germline V lookup: CDR1 GTSNPN, CDR2 SVGIG (reference sequence). The CDR3 contains 15 residues. In DNA form, the CDR3 reads TGTGCCTGGAGTTTAGACAGGGGTATCTCCTACGAGCAGTACTTC. Its protein product is CAWSLDRGISYEQYF.

This sequence joins TRBV7-6 and TRBJ1-5; 8 bases are a match to TRBD1. J lost 5 bases, V lost 1 base, and 4 bases had no gene match. The CDR3 runs 15 residues. CDR1 is SGHVS, CDR2 FNYEAQ, per germline. The CDR3 DNA sequence: TGTGCCAGCAGCTTAGGTGGGACAGGTGATCAGCCCCAGCATTTT. It is translated as CASSLGGTGDQPQHF.